These 25 T cell receptor beta chains originate from one sample sequenced in a study of read filtering for tumor transcriptome and immune sequencing. From approximately 430 ng of RNA, a library with molecular barcoded alpha/delta and beta/gamma adaptors was made. TCRdb independently ran MiXCR on the reads; one entry per CDR3 protein. Altogether 40,000 to 50,000 distinct CDR3 sequences are present, roughly 19% being singletons, with the ten largest covering just over 15%. The sample was a population of CD138-negative cells sorted from bone marrow. The receptor set was obtained from a donor aged 40 or older with multiple myeloma.

Notes on this clonotype: This sequence may be a read error, since a much larger clone differs from it by one base. V is TRBV11-3 and J is TRBJ2-5; TRBD2 is a possible D gene (5 bases). CDR1 and CDR2 (germline): SGHNT, YENEEA. The CDR3 extends over 16 amino acids. As DNA, the CDR3 is TGTGCCAGCAGCCAATCCTTGAACTTGGGGAGTGAGACCCGGTACTTC. Translated, it gives CASSQSLNLGSETRYF.

This clonotype was recorded at least ten times. The chain uses TRBV9 and TRBJ1-3, with 9 bases that match TRBD1. This CDR3 region has 15 residues. Losses at the gene ends were 3 bases for V and 7 bases for J; bases not matched to a gene: 8. Germline CDR1 is SGDLS and CDR2 is YYNGEE. CDR3 protein: CASSAPGQGGNTIYF. In DNA, the CDR3 is TGTGCCAGCAGCGCTCCGGGACAGGGAGGCAACACCATATATTTT.

This clonotype was picked up many times. The genes are TRBV7-2 and TRBJ2-3; 9 bases match TRBD2. Trimming cost V 1 base and J 4 bases; bases outside gene matches: 6. The length of the CDR3 is 16 residues. The germline gives CDR1 SGHTA, CDR2 FQGNSA. CDR3 sequence (DNA): TGTGCCAGCAGCTTAGGGCCAGCGGGAGGCCCAGATACGCAGTATTTT. Translating it yields CASSLGPAGGPDTQYF.

This clonotype was observed at least ten times. The V and J genes are TRBV15 and TRBJ1-1; tentative D call: TRBD1 (5 bases). The CDR3 extends over 15 amino acids. The germline gives CDR1 LNHNV, CDR2 YYDKDF (reference sequence). V was pared by 11 bases and J by 2 bases, with 21 bases between. The CDR3 sequence is CAATDDNVLNTEAFF. CDR3 coding DNA: TGTGCCGCGACAGACGACAACGTCCTCAACACTGAAGCTTTCTTT.

Comment on this clonotype: This likely stems from a read error, as it lies one base from a far larger clone. The chain joins TRBV7-9 to TRBJ2-1; D is uncertain. The CDR3 is 13 residues long. The germline V gene encodes CDR1 SEHNR and CDR2 FQNEAQ (reference sequence). The DNA for the CDR3 is TGTGCCATCAGCTTTGGCTCCTACAATGAGCAGTTCTTC. Residues: CAISFGSYNEQFF.

This clonotype came up a few times. The chain recombines TRBV28 with TRBJ2-7; TRBD2 matches at 8 bases. The CDR3 totals 15 residues. Looked up from germline, CDR1 is MDHEN and CDR2 is SYDVKM. V dropped 6 bases and J dropped 0; count of bases not matched to a gene: 7. CDR3 in DNA: TGTGCCAGCAGACGTACTAGCGGAAGCTCCTACGAGCAGTACTTC. Translated: CASRRTSGSSYEQYF.

This clonotype showed up many times. The chain combines TRBV13 with TRBJ2-2, with TRBD2 matching over 13 bases. The CDR3 has 17 residues. J gave up 5 bases and V 5 bases, and 8 bases lay outside the gene matches. Per germline, CDR1 PRHDT and CDR2 FYEKMQ (reference sequence). For the CDR3, the DNA is TGTGCCAGCAGCGGCGGACTAGCGGGAGTGAATACCGGGGAGCTGTTTTTT. Its translation is CASSGGLAGVNTGELFF.

In this sample, this clonotype turned up many times. The chain joins TRBV7-2 to TRBJ2-5; D possibly matches TRBD1 or TRBD2 (5 bases each). Germline assignment: CDR1 SGHTA and CDR2 FQGNSA. This CDR3 spans 15 amino acids. V lost 3 bases and J 3 bases, leaving 14 bases between the germline ends. The CDR3 DNA follows: TGTGCCAGCAGCTTTGGGGGATCCCCTGAAGAGACCCAGTACTTC. Its protein product is CASSFGGSPEETQYF.

With regard to this clonotype: An end of the junction differs from the germline gene, which may be a read error. DNA for the CDR3: TGTGCGAGCTCACCATTACAGGGGTATGAGAAGTTCTTC. This translates into CASSPLQGYEKFF. This sequence joins TRBV18 and TRBJ2-1; 7 nucleotides line up with TRBD1. Germline lookup yields CDR1 KGHSH and CDR2 LQKENI. The CDR3 has 13 amino acids.

As concerns this clonotype: Mismatch with germline at one junction end may stem from a read error. The rearrangement links TRBV7-9 to TRBJ2-1; D may be TRBD2 (5 bases). The germline gives CDR1 SEHNR, CDR2 FQNEAQ (reference sequence). The CDR3 has 11 amino acids. This chain's CDR3 is CAGNDYNEQSF. The CDR3 bases are TGTGCCGGAAATGACTACAATGAACAGTCCTTC.

There are many counts of this clonotype. J is TRBJ2-7 and V is TRBV27, with 7 bases fitting TRBD1. J was trimmed by 6 bases and V by 2 bases; bases with no gene match: 7. Germline assignment: CDR1 MNHEY and CDR2 SMNVEV (reference sequence). The CDR3 is 14 residues long. CDR3 loop: CASSLKGTASEQYF. The CDR3, as DNA: TGTGCCAGCAGTTTAAAAGGGACAGCAAGCGAGCAGTACTTC.

The gene calls are TRBV5-1 and TRBJ1-2; a possible D gene is TRBD1 (5 bases). V lost 7 bases, J lost 5 bases, and 21 bases lay in between. The CDR3 totals 15 residues. The germline CDR1 and CDR2 sequences are SGHRS and YFSETQ. CDR3 in amino acids: CASQPAGEGFYGYTF. CDR3 coding DNA: TGCGCCAGCCAACCGGCGGGGGAAGGCTTTTATGGCTACACCTTC. The variable domain in full, with the rest retrieved from reference TRBV5-1 and TRBJ1-2, is KAGVTQTPRYLIKTRGQQVTLSCSPISGHRSVSWYQQTPGQGLQFLFEYFSETQRNKGNFPGRFSGRQFSNSRSEMNVSTLELGDSALYLCASQPAGEGFYGYTFGSGTRLTVV.

About this clonotype: This may stem from a read error, because a much larger clone lies one nucleotide away. This rearrangement joins TRBV3-1 to TRBJ2-7; 10 positions agree with TRBD1. V was pared by 2 bases and J by 7 bases, with 5 bases of the junction left unmatched. Germline V gene data show CDR1 as LGHDT and CDR2 as YNNKEL (reference sequence). This CDR3 region has 14 residues. The chain's CDR3 is CASSQRDRGREQYF. CDR3 DNA sequence: TGTGCCAGCAGCCAAAGGGACAGGGGACGAGAGCAGTACTTC.

In this sample, this clonotype turned up many times. The chain links TRBV7-8 to TRBJ2-3; 7 nucleotides line up with TRBD2. The germline V gene has CDR1 SGHVS and CDR2 FQNEAQ. The CDR3 runs to 16 residues. V was pared by 1 base and J by 0 bases, with 4 bases of the junction left unmatched. The CDR3 loop reads CASSLGTSRSTDTQYF. The CDR3 DNA is TGTGCCAGCAGCTTAGGGACTAGTAGAAGCACAGATACGCAGTATTTT. Based on the CDR3 plus reference TRBV7-8 and TRBJ2-3, the full variable domain is GAGVSQSPRYKVAKRGQDVALRCDPISGHVSLFWYQQALGQGPEFLTYFQNEAQLDKSGLPSDRFFAERPEGSVSTLKIQRTQQEDSAVYLCASSLGTSRSTDTQYFGPGTRLTVL.

Worth noting for this clonotype: The junction departs from germline at one end; a sequencing error may be responsible. The V call is TRBV4-2, the J call TRBJ2-7; no clear D. Germline CDR1 LGHNA, CDR2 YNFKEQ. This CDR3 is built from 14 residues. Here the CDR3 DNA reads TGTGCCAGCAGCCAAGATGCCCGTCGCGGCGAGCAGTGCTTC. The encoded protein is CASSQDARRGEQCF.

In regard to this clonotype: Since the CDR3 does not end with the conserved phenylalanine or tryptophan, this likely comes from a read error. The limits of the CDR3 on the DNA are not certain, so only TCRdb's listed CDR3 is given. V usage is TRBV29-1 and J usage is TRBJ2-1; the table assigns TRBD2, which was not confirmed against the DNA. From its first to its last residue, the CDR3 has 14 amino acids. Per germline, CDR1 SQVTM and CDR2 ANQGSEA. The CDR3 loop is CSGVSGKTYNERFL.

Comment on this clonotype: A much bigger clone sits one base away, suggesting this may be a read error. The gene calls are TRBV3-1 and TRBJ1-2; no reliable D call. CDR1 and CDR2 (germline): LGHDT, YNNKEL (reference sequence). The CDR3 covers 15 residues. The CDR3 region has the DNA TGTGCCAGCAGCCCCCTTGGGCGCCGAGACTATGGCTGCACCTTC. This translates into CASSPLGRRDYGCTF.

This clonotype was recorded at least ten times. This rearrangement joins TRBV19 to TRBJ2-3, with no clear D. Germline V gene sequence: CDR1 LNHDA, CDR2 SQIVND (reference sequence). The CDR3 spans 14 residues. The V end lost 8 bases, the J end lost 0 bases, and 12 bases lay between the germline ends. In DNA, the CDR3 is TGTGCCAGTTCAGGAGCCCAAAGCACAGATACGCAGTATTTT. Protein: CASSGAQSTDTQYF.

The table lists this clonotype with many counts. This rearrangement joins TRBV5-1 to TRBJ2-1; D may be TRBD2 (6 bases). V was trimmed by 4 bases and J by 11 bases, leaving 19 bases between them. The CDR3 is 14 amino acids. Germline loops: CDR1 SGHRS, CDR2 YFSETQ. In DNA, the CDR3 is TGCGCCAGCAGCCCGCAGCCGGGGGTGGAGCAGCAGTTCTTC. Its translation is CASSPQPGVEQQFF.

There are many counts of this clonotype. V gene TRBV7-8 combines with J gene TRBJ2-1, with a tentative D call TRBD1 (6 bases). CDR1 is SGHVS, CDR2 FQNEAQ, per germline. CDR3 size: 15 residues. Trimming pared 1 base from V and 8 bases from J, leaving 15 bases between. CDR3 residues: CASSLVPTGRDEQFF. Written as DNA, the CDR3 is TGTGCCAGCAGCTTAGTACCAACAGGGCGCGATGAGCAGTTCTTC.

This clonotype was seen many times. CDR3: CASSPATEEQFF. DNA for the CDR3: TGTGCCAGCAGCCCAGCCACGGAGGAGCAGTTCTTC. The chain recombines TRBV7-6 with TRBJ2-1; unclear D gene. Trimming shortened V by 5 bases and J by 10 bases, and 12 bases separated the two germline ends. The germline V gene has CDR1 SGHVS and CDR2 FNYEAQ. The CDR3 is 12 residues long.

The rearrangement links TRBV4-1 to TRBJ1-5; D remains unclear. V was clipped by 1 base and J by 4 bases, with 8 bases between them. The CDR3 is made up of 14 amino acids. Looked up from germline, CDR1 is MGHRA and CDR2 is YSYEKL. The CDR3 DNA is TGCGCCAGCAGCCAAGCAATAGGGAATCAGCCCCAGCATTTT. This encodes CASSQAIGNQPQHF.

The chain employs TRBV11-1 and TRBJ2-1, with D perhaps assigned TRBD1 or TRBD2 (6 bases each). The CDR3 has 17 residues. Trimming stripped 0 bases from V and 6 bases from J, with 18 bases between. The germline CDR1 and CDR2 sequences are SGHAT and FQDESV (reference sequence). The CDR3 loop reads CASSLALSRGGSNEQFF. The CDR3 DNA follows: TGTGCCAGCAGCTTAGCCCTATCCAGGGGAGGTTCCAATGAGCAGTTCTTC.

This clonotype was detected only a few times. The rearrangement uses TRBV5-6 and TRBJ2-7; D may be TRBD2 (5 bases). The CDR3 spans 17 residues. V was trimmed by 4 bases and J by 5 bases, leaving 25 bases between them. Germline CDR1 and CDR2: SGHDT and YYEEEE. The CDR3 nucleotides read TGTGCCAGCAGCCTAGGATCTCGGGGAACGTGGAAAAACGAGCAGTACTTC. Translating gives CASSLGSRGTWKNEQYF. Using reference TRBV5-6 and TRBJ2-7 for the parts outside the CDR3, the full variable domain is DAGVTQSPTHLIKTRGQQVTLRCSPKSGHDTVSWYQQALGQGPQFIFQYYEEEERQRGNFPDRFSGHQFPNYSSELNVNALLLGDSALYLCASSLGSRGTWKNEQYFGPGTRLTVT.

This clonotype was detected ten times or more. The chain combines TRBV30 with TRBJ2-3, with 9 bases aligning to TRBD1. The germline gives CDR1 GTSNPN, CDR2 SVGIG (reference sequence). The CDR3 has 14 amino acids. Trimming removed 0 bases from V and 6 bases from J; junction bases left unmatched: 4. CDR3 loop: CAWSVGTGFDTQYF. CDR3 in DNA: TGTGCCTGGAGTGTGGGGACAGGGTTCGATACGCAGTATTTT.